There are many counts of the clone carrying this T cell receptor (beta chain). Its target is not known. Between the trimmed V and J ends, which lost 1 base and 0 bases, there was a span of 10 bases. Germline assignment: CDR1 DFQATT and CDR2 SNEGSKA (reference sequence). This CDR3 is 15 amino acids long. It was RNA transcripts that yielded the amplified TCR beta CDR3 regions. Researchers ran a first-round RT-PCR on the TCR CDR3 using the HTBI primer set. TCRdb fed the multiplex PCR reads into MiXCR, producing one record per CDR3 protein. The table has about 500,000 distinct CDR3 sequences, about 16% seen once; the top ten hold around 32%. These data are taken from a study of T cells in Graves' hyperthyroidism and ophthalmopathy. General study points: A model of 13 V-J features distinguished ophthalmopathy from stable hyperthyroidism.

Reasons for excluding patients were uncontrolled infection, other autoimmune disease, pregnancy or lactation. Sequencing input: blood. The chain links TRBV20-1 to TRBJ2-1; D unresolved. The receptor comes from a young woman with Graves' ophthalmopathy. As DNA, the CDR3 is TGCAGTGCTAGAGTGGTTGCCCCCTCCTACAATGAGCAGTTCTTC. Its translation: CSARVVAPSYNEQFF.